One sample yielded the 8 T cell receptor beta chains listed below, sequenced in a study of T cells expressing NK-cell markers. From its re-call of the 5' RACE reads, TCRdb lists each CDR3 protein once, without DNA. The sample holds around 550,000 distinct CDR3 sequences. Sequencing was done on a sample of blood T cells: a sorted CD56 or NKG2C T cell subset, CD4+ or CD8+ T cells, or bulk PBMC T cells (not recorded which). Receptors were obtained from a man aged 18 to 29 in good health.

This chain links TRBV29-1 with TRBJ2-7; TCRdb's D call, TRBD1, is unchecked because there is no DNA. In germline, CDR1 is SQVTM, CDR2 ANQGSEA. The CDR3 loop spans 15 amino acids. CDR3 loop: CSVEDWQGRSYEQYF.

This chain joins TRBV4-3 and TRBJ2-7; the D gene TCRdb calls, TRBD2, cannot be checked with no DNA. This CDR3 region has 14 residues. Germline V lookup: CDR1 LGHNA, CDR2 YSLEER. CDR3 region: CASSQDWTRGEQYF.

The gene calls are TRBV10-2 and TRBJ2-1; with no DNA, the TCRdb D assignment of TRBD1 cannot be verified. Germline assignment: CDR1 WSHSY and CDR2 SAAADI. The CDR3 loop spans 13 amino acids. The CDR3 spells CASSVEGYTEQFF.

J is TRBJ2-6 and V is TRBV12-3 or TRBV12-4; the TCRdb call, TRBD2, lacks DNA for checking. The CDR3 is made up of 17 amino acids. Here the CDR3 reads CASSFRLAGSGANVLTF.

CDR3 loop: CSVDLKGDEQFF. The V and J genes are TRBV29-1 and TRBJ2-1; there is no DNA to check the TCRdb D call of TRBD1. This CDR3 region has 12 residues. Germline V gene sequence: CDR1 SQVTM, CDR2 ANQGSEA.

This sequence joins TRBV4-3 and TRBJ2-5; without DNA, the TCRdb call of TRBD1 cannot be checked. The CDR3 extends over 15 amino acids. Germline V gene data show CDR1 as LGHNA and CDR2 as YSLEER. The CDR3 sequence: CASSQEGRSQETQYF.

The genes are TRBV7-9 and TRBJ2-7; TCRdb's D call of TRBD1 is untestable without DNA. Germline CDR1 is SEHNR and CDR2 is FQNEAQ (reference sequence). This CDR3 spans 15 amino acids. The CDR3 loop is CASSSPGTGEGEQYF. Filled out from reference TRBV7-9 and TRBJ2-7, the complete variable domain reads DTGVSQNPRHKITKRGQNVTFRCDPISEHNRLYWYRQTLGQGPEFLTYFQNEAQLEKSRLLSDRFSAERPKGSFSTLEIQRTEQGDSAMYLCASSSPGTGEGEQYFGPGTRLTVT.

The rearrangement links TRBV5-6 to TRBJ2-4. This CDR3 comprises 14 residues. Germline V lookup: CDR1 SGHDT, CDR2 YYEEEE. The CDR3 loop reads CASNELAEKNIQYF.